The rows below give T cell receptor beta chains drawn from one sample of a study of type 1 regulatory T cells. TCRdb re-called the reads with MiXCR, one entry per CDR3 protein. The table shows about 67,000 distinct CDR3 sequences, with around 49% occurring only once. Their cognate antigens are unknown. Material: cultured non-Tr1 T cells, either the whole culture or a sorted T cell fraction (not recorded which). The receptors come from a human donor in good health. CDR3s include the opening cysteine and the closing phenylalanine or tryptophan. A D gene is named only where the DNA matches it firmly. Part of the rows lack a size; the others show once, few, many or a class for expanded clones.

>TRBV5-8|TRBJ2-5|NA|TRBD1
TGTGCCAGCAGCCGGAGGACAGGGGGAGAGACCCAGTACTTC
CASSRRTGGETQYF
>TRBV7-9|TRBJ2-5|NA|NA
TGTGCCAGCAGCTCGGACGGACAGGAGACCCAGTACTTC
CASSSDGQETQYF
>TRBV7-9|TRBJ2-7|NA|NA
TGTGCCAGCAGCTTAGTTGGACAGCAGTACTTC
CASSLVGQQYF
>TRBV2|TRBJ1-1|NA|TRBD1
TGTGCCAGCAGTGACCTGGGACAGGGGGCGCGGACTGAAGCTTTCTTT
CASSDLGQGARTEAFF
>TRBV20-1|TRBJ2-5|NA|NA
TGCAGTGCTAGTAAAGTCCAAGAGACCCAGTACTTC
CSASKVQETQYF
>TRBV20-1|TRBJ1-1|few|NA
TGCAGTGCTAGAGTACGGCCAGGGGCGAACACTGAAGCTTTCTTT
CSARVRPGANTEAFF
>TRBV29-1|TRBJ1-1|NA|NA
TGCAGCGTTGGCGAGGGCGGGGAAGCTTTCTTT
CSVGEGGEAFF
>TRBV2|TRBJ2-7|few|TRBD2
TGTGCCAGCGTACTAGCGGAGGGCCTCCTGCAGTACTTC
CASVLAEGLLQYF
>TRBV19|TRBJ2-2|once|NA
TGTGCCAGTAGTATTTTGGGTTCCGGGGAGCTGTTTTTT
CASSILGSGELFF
>TRBV6-2/TRBV6-3|TRBJ2-1|few|NA
TGTGCCAGCGGAGGGGCCGACTCCCGAGCTTGGCGTGAGCAGTTCTTC
CASGGADSRAWREQFF